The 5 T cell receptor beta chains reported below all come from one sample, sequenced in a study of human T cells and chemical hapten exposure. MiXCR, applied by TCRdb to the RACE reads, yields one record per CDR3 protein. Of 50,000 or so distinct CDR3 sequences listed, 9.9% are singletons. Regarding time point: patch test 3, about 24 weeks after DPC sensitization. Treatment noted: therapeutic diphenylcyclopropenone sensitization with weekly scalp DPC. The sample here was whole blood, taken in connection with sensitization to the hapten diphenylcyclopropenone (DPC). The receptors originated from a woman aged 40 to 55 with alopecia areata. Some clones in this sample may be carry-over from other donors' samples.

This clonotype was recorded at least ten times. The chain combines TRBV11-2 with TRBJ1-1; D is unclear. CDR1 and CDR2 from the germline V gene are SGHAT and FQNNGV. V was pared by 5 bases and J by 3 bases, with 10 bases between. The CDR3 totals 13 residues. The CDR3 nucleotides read TGTGCCAGCAGCCCTGTACTGGACACTGAAGCTTTCTTT. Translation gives CASSPVLDTEAFF.

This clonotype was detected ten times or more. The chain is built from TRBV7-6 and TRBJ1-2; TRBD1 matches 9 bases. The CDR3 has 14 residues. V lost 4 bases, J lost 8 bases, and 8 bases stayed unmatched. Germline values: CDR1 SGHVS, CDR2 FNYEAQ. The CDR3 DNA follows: TGTGCCAGCAGCTCCGGGACAGGGACCTACGGCTACACCTTC. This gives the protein CASSSGTGTYGYTF.

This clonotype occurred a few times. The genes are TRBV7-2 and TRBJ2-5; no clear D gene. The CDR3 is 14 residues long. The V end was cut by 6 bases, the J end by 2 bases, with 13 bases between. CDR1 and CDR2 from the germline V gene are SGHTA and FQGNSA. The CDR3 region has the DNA TGTGCCAGCAGATCCCCTGGAAAGCAAGAGACCCAGTACTTC. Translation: CASRSPGKQETQYF.

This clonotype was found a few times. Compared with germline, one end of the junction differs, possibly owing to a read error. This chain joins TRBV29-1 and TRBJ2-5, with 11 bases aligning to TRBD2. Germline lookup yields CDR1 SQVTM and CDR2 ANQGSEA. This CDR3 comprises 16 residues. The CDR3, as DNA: TGCAGCGTTCCTGAGGGTACTAGCGGGGGACGAGAGGCCCAGTACTTC. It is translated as CSVPEGTSGGREAQYF.

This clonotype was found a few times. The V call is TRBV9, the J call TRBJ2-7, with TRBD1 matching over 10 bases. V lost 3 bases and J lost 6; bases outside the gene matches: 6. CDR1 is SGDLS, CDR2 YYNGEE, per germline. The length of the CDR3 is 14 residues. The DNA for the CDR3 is TGTGCCAGCAGCGCCAGACAGGGGGCTGTCGAGCAGTACTTC. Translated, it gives CASSARQGAVEQYF.